This TCR beta chain was obtained from a study of regulatory T cells in long-lasting Graves disease. Findings and limits, study-wide: Persistent Graves' patients showed reduced TCR diversity versus newly diagnosed patients.

This clonotype was counted only a few times. Its specificity is unknown. Lacking the conserved final phenylalanine or tryptophan, this CDR3 likely reflects a read error. Arm-PCR of CDR3 regions and iRepertoire HTBI primers were the basis on which TCR beta libraries were built. Via MiXCR, TCRdb re-called the multiplex PCR reads, giving one row per CDR3 protein. The data show 300,000 to 450,000 distinct CDR3 sequences, with about a sixth seen just once and 22% held by the top ten. As for time point: newly diagnosed GD, antithyroid drugs for less than 3 months. RNA extracted from PBMCs served as the sequencing template. The V end lost 3 bases, the J end lost 5 bases, and 10 bases lay between the germline ends. The CDR3 runs 13 residues. Germline V gene data show CDR1 as ENHRY and CDR2 as SYGVKD.

The sequenced sample was peripheral blood mononuclear cells (PBMCs), obtained at new diagnosis, from a patient treated with antithyroid drugs. The source is a female donor with Graves disease. The rearrangement joins TRBV10-3 to TRBJ1-1, with D uncertain. In DNA form, the CDR3 reads TGTGCCATCAGTGACCCCCGGGCGACTGAAGCTTTCTCT. Amino acids: CAISDPRATEAFS.